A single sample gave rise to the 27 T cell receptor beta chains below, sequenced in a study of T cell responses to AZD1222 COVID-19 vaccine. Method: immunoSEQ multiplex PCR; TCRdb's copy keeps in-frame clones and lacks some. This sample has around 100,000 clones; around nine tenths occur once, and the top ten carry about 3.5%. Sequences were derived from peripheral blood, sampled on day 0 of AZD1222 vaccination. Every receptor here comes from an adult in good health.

CDR3 loop: CASSATTGGRYNEQFF. As DNA, the CDR3 is TGTGCCAGCAGCGCAACCACGGGGGGGCGGTACAATGAGCAGTTCTTC. The chain joins TRBV11-2 to TRBJ2-1; 8 positions match TRBD2. Per germline, CDR1 SGHAT and CDR2 FQNNGV. V lost 5 bases to trimming and J lost 4 bases; unmatched junction nucleotides: 10. The CDR3 has 16 residues.

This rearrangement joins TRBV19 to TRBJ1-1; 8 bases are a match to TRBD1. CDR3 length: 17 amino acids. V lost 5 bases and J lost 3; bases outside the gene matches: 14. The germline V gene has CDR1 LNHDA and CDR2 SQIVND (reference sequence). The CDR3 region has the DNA TGTGCCAGTAGTTTCAACCACGGGACAGGCTTTGACACTGAAGCTTTCTTT. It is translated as CASSFNHGTGFDTEAFF.

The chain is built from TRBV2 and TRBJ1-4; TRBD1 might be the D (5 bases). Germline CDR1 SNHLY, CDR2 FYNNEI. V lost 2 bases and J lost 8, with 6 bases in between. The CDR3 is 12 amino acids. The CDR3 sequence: CASSERGEKLFF. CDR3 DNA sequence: TGTGCCAGCAGTGAAAGGGGCGAAAAACTGTTTTTT.

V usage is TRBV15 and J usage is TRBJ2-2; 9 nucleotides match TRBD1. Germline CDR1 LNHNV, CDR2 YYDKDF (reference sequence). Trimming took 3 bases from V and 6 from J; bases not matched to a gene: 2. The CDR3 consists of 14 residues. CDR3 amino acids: CATSRRQGAGELFF. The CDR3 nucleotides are TGTGCCACCAGCAGGCGACAGGGGGCCGGGGAGCTGTTTTTT.

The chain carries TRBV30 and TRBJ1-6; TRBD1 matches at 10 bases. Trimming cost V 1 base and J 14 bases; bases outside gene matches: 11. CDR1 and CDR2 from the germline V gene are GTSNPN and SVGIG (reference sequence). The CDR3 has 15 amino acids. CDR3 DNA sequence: TGTGCCTGGAGTGGGAAGGGGACAGGGGATTCGGCCCTCCACTTT. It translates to CAWSGKGTGDSALHF.

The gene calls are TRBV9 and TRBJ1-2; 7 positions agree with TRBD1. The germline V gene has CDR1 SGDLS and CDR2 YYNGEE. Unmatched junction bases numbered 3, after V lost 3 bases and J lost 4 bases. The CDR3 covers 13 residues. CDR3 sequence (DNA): TGTGCCAGCAGCGCCCGGACAGGCTATGGCTACACCTTC. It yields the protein CASSARTGYGYTF.

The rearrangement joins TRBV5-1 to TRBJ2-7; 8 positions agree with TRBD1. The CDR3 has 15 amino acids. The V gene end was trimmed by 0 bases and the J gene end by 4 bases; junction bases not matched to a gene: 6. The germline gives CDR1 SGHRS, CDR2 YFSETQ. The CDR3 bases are TGCGCCAGCAGCTTGGCGCCAGGGGGCCAGTACGAGCAGTACTTC. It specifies CASSLAPGGQYEQYF.

CDR3 residues: CASRTRQGNSPLHF. Here the CDR3 DNA reads TGTGCCAGCAGAACTAGACAGGGGAATTCACCCCTCCACTTT. The chain joins TRBV6-5 to TRBJ1-6; 8 bases line up with TRBD1. The J segment lost 7 bases and the V segment lost 6 bases, leaving 5 bases of the junction unmatched. Germline loops: CDR1 MNHEY, CDR2 SVGAGI. CDR3 length: 14 amino acids.

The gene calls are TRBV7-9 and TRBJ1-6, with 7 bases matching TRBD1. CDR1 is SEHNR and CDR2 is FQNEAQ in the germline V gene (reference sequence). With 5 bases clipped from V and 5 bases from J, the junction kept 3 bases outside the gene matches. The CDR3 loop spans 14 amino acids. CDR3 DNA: TGTGCCAGCAGCCTTGGGACAGATAATTCACCCCTCCACTTT. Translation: CASSLGTDNSPLHF.

CDR3: CASSYRVSPLHF. For the CDR3, the DNA is TGTGCCAGCAGTTACCGGGTATCACCCCTCCACTTT. The rearrangement uses TRBV6-6 and TRBJ1-6; the D is unclear. Germline lookup yields CDR1 MNHNY and CDR2 SVGAGI (reference sequence). Between the trimmed V and J ends, which lost 2 bases and 10 bases, there was a span of 6 bases. The CDR3 is 12 amino acids.

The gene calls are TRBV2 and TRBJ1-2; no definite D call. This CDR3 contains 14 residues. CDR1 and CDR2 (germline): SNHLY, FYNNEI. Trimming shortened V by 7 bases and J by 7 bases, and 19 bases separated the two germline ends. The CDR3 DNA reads TGTGCCAGCATCGAGAGCCAGTCTGGGTTTGGCTACACCTTC. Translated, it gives CASIESQSGFGYTF. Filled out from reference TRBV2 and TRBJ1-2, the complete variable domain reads EPEVTQTPSHQVTQMGQEVILRCVPISNHLYFYWYRQILGQKVEFLVSFYNNEISEKSEIFDDQFSVERPDGSNFTLKIRSTKLEDSAMYFCASIESQSGFGYTFGSGTRLTVV.

In DNA, the CDR3 is TGCGCCAGCAGCCAGGGAGACAGGTCAGTCTCCCGTCACCAAGAGACCCAGTACTTC. Its protein product is CASSQGDRSVSRHQETQYF. This sequence joins TRBV5-1 and TRBJ2-5, with a possible D match to TRBD1 (6 bases). CDR1 is SGHRS and CDR2 is YFSETQ in the germline V gene. The V end lost 4 bases, the J end lost 0 bases, and 25 bases lay between the germline ends. The CDR3 contains 19 residues.

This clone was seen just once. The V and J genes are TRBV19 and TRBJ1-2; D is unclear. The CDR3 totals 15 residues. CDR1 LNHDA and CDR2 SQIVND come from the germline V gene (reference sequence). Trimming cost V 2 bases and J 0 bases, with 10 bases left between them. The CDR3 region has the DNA TGTGCCAGTAGTATATCTCCGTCTACTAACTATGGCTACACCTTC. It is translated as CASSISPSTNYGYTF.

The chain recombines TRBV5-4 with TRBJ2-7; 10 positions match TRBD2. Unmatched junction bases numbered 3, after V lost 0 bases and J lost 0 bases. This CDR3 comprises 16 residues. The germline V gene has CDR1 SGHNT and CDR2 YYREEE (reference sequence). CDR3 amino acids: CASSLGTSGNSYEQYF. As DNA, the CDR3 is TGTGCCAGCAGCTTGGGGACTAGCGGAAACTCCTACGAGCAGTACTTC.

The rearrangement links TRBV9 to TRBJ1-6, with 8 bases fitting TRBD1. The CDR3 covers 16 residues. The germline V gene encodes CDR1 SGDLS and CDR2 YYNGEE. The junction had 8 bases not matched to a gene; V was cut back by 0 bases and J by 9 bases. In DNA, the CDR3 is TGTGCCAGCAGCGTAGACCCAGGGGGCGCGGGTTCACCCCTCCACTTT. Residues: CASSVDPGGAGSPLHF.

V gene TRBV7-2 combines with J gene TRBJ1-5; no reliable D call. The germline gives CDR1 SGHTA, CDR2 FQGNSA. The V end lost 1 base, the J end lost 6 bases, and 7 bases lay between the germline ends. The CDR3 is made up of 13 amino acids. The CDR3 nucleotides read TGTGCCAGCAGCTTAGGTAGCGGTCAGCCCCAGCATTTT. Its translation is CASSLGSGQPQHF.

The CDR3 DNA reads as TGTGCCAGCAGCTTACTAGCGACTAGCACAGATACGCAGTATTTT. Translation gives CASSLLATSTDTQYF. J is TRBJ2-3 and V is TRBV5-4, with 7 bases matching TRBD2. Germline V gives CDR1 SGHNT, CDR2 YYREEE (reference sequence). V lost 2 bases, J lost 0 bases, and 3 bases stayed unmatched. CDR3 size: 15 residues.

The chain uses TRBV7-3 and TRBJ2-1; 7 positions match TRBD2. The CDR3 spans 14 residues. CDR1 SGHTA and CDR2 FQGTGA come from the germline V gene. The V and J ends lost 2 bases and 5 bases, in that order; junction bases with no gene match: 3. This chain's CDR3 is CASSLAGVNNEQFF. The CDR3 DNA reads TGTGCCAGCAGCTTAGCGGGAGTAAACAATGAGCAGTTCTTC.

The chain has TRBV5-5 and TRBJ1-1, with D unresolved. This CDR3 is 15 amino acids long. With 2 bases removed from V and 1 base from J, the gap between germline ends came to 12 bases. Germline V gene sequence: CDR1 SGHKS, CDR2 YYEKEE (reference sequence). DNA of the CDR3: TGTGCCAGCAGCTTCACATCCCACCGGAACACTGAAGCTTTCTTT. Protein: CASSFTSHRNTEAFF.

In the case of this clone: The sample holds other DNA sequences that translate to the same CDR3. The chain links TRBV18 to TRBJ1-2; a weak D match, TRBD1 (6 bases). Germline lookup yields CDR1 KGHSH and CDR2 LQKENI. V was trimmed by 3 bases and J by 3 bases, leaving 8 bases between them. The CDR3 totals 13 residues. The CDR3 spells CASSPDRDYGYTF. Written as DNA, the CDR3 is TGTGCCAGCTCACCGGACAGAGACTATGGCTACACCTTC. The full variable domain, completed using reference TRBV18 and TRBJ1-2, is NAGVMQNPRHLVRRRGQEARLRCSPMKGHSHVYWYRQLPEEGLKFMVYLQKENIIDESGMPKERFSAEFPKEGPSILRIQQVVRGDSAAYFCASSPDRDYGYTFGSGTRLTVV.

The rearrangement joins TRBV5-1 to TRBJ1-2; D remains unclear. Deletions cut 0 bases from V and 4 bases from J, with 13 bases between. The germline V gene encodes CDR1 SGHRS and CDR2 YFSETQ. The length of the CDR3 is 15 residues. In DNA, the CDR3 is TGCGCCAGCAGCTTGGAAGCCAGATCCTTCTATGGCTACACCTTC. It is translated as CASSLEARSFYGYTF.

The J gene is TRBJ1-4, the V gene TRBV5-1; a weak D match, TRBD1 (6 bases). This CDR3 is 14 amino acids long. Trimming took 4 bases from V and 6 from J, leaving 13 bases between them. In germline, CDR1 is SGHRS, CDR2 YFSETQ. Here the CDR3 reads CASSPRGGDEKLFF. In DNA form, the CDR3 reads TGCGCCAGCAGCCCTAGGGGGGGCGATGAAAAACTGTTTTTT.

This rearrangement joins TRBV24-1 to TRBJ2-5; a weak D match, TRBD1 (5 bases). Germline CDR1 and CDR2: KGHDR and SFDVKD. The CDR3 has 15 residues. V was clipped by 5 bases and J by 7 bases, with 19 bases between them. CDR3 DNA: TGTGCCACCAGTGGTGTAGGGGATTCTCTCGGGACCCAGTACTTC. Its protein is CATSGVGDSLGTQYF.

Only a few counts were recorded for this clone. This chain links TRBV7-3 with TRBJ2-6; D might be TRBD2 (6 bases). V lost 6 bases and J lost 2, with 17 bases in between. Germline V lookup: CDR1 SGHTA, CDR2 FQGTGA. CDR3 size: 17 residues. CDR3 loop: CASSRSGGLTGANVLTF. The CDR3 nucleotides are TGTGCCAGCAGTAGATCAGGAGGGCTGACTGGGGCCAACGTCCTGACTTTC.

The CDR3 coding sequence is TGTGCCATCTCCAGACAGTTGAACACTGAAGCTTTCTTT. As protein: CAISRQLNTEAFF. The V and J genes are TRBV6-5 and TRBJ1-1; TRBD1 is a possible D gene (5 bases). Trimming shortened V by 10 bases and J by 0 bases, and 12 bases separated the two germline ends. Looked up from germline, CDR1 is MNHEY and CDR2 is SVGAGI. The CDR3 extends over 13 amino acids.

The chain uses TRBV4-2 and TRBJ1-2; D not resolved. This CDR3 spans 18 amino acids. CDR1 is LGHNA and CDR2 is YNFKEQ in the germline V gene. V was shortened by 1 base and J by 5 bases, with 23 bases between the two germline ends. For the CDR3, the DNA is TGTGCCAGCAGCCAAGCGGAGTTCGGAAACCCGGAACTATATGGCTACACCTTC. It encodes CASSQAEFGNPELYGYTF.

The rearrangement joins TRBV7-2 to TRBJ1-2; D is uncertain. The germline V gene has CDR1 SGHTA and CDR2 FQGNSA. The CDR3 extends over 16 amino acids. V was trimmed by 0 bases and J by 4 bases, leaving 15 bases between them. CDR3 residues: CASSLAGSTVGYGYTF. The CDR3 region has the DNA TGTGCCAGCAGCTTAGCTGGCTCGACCGTGGGCTATGGCTACACCTTC.